Described below is a single T cell receptor beta chain sequence and its context. The entry originates in a study of CD8 T cells in Susac syndrome. Study summary: Blood was drawn from patients with Susac syndrome. At that point, they were therapy-naive, on corticosteroids, or on intravenous immunoglobulin alone.

Trimming cost V 1 base and J 6 bases, with 7 bases left between them. CDR1 and CDR2 from the germline V gene are LGHDT and YNNKEL (reference sequence). The CDR3 consists of 13 residues. It was with random hexamers that roughly 0.45 to 1 ug RNA was reverse transcribed. TCRdb processed the immunoSEQ multiplex PCR reads anew with MiXCR; each CDR3 protein has one entry. The data contain some 200,000 distinct CDR3 sequences, almost 96% of them singletons. This TCR came from a human donor with Susac syndrome. Sequencing was done on a sample of CD4+ T cells from PBMCs. The chain couples TRBV3-1 to TRBJ2-1; D is uncertain. CDR3 sequence reads: CASSQGHSNEQFF. The DNA for the CDR3 is TGTGCCAGCAGCCAAGGACACAGCAATGAGCAGTTCTTC.